This TCR beta chain was sequenced in a study of T cell repertoires in cytomegalovirus infection. In the study overall: Indicated by public TCR beta signatures were CMV infection and matching HLA type.

Using its own MiXCR run on the reads, TCRdb lists one record per CDR3 protein. The sample lists around 530,000 distinct CDR3 sequences; 16% were seen once. Whole-study findings and limits: Adding up the frequency of public TCR beta families identified people who carried CMV plus the relevant HLA. The ex vivo response was dominated by HLA-C-restricted CMV-specific TCR beta clonotypes.

The CDR3 covers 14 residues. Germline CDR1 and CDR2: DFQATT and SNEGSKA (reference sequence). With 5 bases removed from V and 0 bases from J, the gap between germline ends came to 14 bases. This clonotype has only a few counts. Its matching antigen is unknown. Specimen: CD8+ T cells from PBMCs. V is TRBV20-1 and J is TRBJ2-7; possible D gene TRBD1, 6 bases. The TCR was taken from a human donor in good health (CMV status not recorded). Some clones in this sample may be carry-over from other donors' samples. The DNA of the CDR3 is TGCAGTGCTGCAGGGGCTTCCAGCTCCTACGAGCAGTACTTC. Translation: CSAAGASSSYEQYF.